One sample yielded the 23 T cell receptor beta chains listed below, sequenced in a study of Ad26.COV2.S vaccination and SARS-CoV-2 variants. Clones were read by immunoSEQ multiplex PCR, and TCRdb kept only the in-frame ones, dropping some. The sample carries about 410,000 clones, 88% recorded once. As for treatment: 19 received Ad26.COV2.S at low or high dose, single or two shots; about 5 received placebo; per-sample allocation not given. Repertoires come from day 63 after the first vaccine or placebo injection. Material: peripheral blood, obtained in a trial of Ad26.COV2.S vaccine versus placebo. These receptors were taken from a person aged 18-65 years who received the Ad26.COV2.S COVID-19 vaccine or a placebo.

The rearrangement uses TRBV5-4 and TRBJ1-1; D is unresolved. This CDR3 has 15 amino acids. Trimming took 0 bases from V and 1 from J, leaving 10 bases between them. Per the germline V gene, CDR1 is SGHNT and CDR2 is YYREEE (reference sequence). CDR3 DNA: TGTGCCAGCAGCTTGGTTGGACCTTCGAACACTGAAGCTTTCTTT. Protein sequence: CASSLVGPSNTEAFF.

The rearrangement joins TRBV6-4 to TRBJ1-2, with D tentatively TRBD1 (5 bases). The V gene's germline CDR1 is MRHNA and CDR2 SNTAGT. The CDR3 runs 12 residues. Trimming took off 10 bases at V and 6 bases at J, with 15 bases between the two ends. The CDR3 is CANVGPANGYTF. The CDR3 nucleotides read TGTGCCAACGTGGGGCCAGCGAATGGCTACACCTTC.

This clone appeared once. The V gene is TRBV7-8, the J gene TRBJ2-3; TRBD2 is a possible D gene (5 bases). Deletions cut 1 base from V and 3 bases from J, with 17 bases between. The germline V gene encodes CDR1 SGHVS and CDR2 FQNEAQ. The CDR3 sequence is 17 residues long. The CDR3 is CASSLGWLAIGTDTQYF. DNA of the CDR3: TGTGCCAGCAGCTTAGGATGGCTAGCCATAGGGACAGATACGCAGTATTTT.

In this sample, this clone turned up once. This chain joins TRBV29-1 and TRBJ1-1; 8 bases are a match to TRBD1. Trimming at V came to 7 bases and at J to 1 base, leaving 11 bases not matched to a gene. Germline assignment: CDR1 SQVTM and CDR2 ANQGSEA. This CDR3 has 15 amino acids. The CDR3: CSGLRPGTGNTEAFF. The CDR3 region has the DNA TGCAGCGGGCTTAGGCCGGGGACAGGGAACACTGAAGCTTTCTTT.

V is TRBV16 and J is TRBJ1-1; the D gene is possibly TRBD1 (6 bases). This CDR3 comprises 14 residues. The germline V gene encodes CDR1 KGHSY and CDR2 FQNENV. Trimming removed 4 bases from V and 5 bases from J, with 14 bases in between. CDR3 nucleotide sequence: TGTGCCAGCAGCCCCCAGGGGTCTCGGACTGAAGCTTTCTTT. Translating gives CASSPQGSRTEAFF. Full variable domain (missing parts from reference TRBV16 and TRBJ1-1): GEEVAQTPKHLVRGEGQKAKLYCAPIKGHSYVFWYQQVLKNEFKFLISFQNENVFDETGMPKERFSAKCLPNSPCSLEIQATKLEDSAVYFCASSPQGSRTEAFFGQGTRLTVV.

The gene calls are TRBV28 and TRBJ1-2, with D perhaps matching TRBD1 (6 bases). The CDR3 is 16 residues long. Germline CDR1 is MDHEN and CDR2 is SYDVKM. V was trimmed by 4 bases and J by 1 base, leaving 16 bases between them. The CDR3 DNA sequence: TGTGCCAGCAGTTGGATTCCACAGGGAGTTAACTATGGCTACACCTTC. It is translated as CASSWIPQGVNYGYTF.

The CDR3 nucleotides are TGTGCCAGCAGCCAAGGATTTTCTAGCGGGGGCCCCCAAGAGACCCAGTACTTC. Amino acid sequence: CASSQGFSSGGPQETQYF. The gene calls are TRBV3-1 (or the pseudogene TRBV3-2) and TRBJ2-5; TRBD2 matches at 10 bases. Germline V lookup: CDR1 LGHDT, CDR2 YNNKEL (reference sequence). The length of the CDR3 is 18 residues. With V trimmed by 1 base and J by 1 base, 9 bases remained unmatched.

The chain couples TRBV5-4 to TRBJ1-4; a weak D match, TRBD1 (5 bases). The V gene's germline CDR1 is SGHNT and CDR2 YYREEE (reference sequence). The CDR3 is made up of 14 amino acids. With 4 bases removed from V and 2 bases from J, the gap between germline ends came to 9 bases. Written as DNA, the CDR3 is TGTGCCAGCAGCCCTGGGGGGACTAATGAAAAACTGTTTTTT. This encodes CASSPGGTNEKLFF.

This clone occurred once. CDR3 sequence: CASSPETGNPETQYF. The CDR3 coding sequence is TGTGCCAGCAGCCCAGAGACAGGGAATCCGGAGACCCAGTACTTC. The chain combines TRBV5-6 with TRBJ2-5; the match to TRBD1 covers 7 bases. This CDR3 contains 15 residues. The germline CDR1 and CDR2 sequences are SGHDT and YYEEEE. The J segment lost 5 bases and the V segment lost 4 bases, leaving 11 bases of the junction unmatched.

The V call is TRBV6-5, the J call TRBJ2-7; TRBD2 agrees at 13 bases. This CDR3 comprises 15 residues. V lost 5 bases to trimming and J lost 3 bases; unmatched junction nucleotides: 4. Germline loops: CDR1 MNHEY, CDR2 SVGAGI. CDR3 sequence: CASSIRTSGGYEQYF. The CDR3 region has the DNA TGTGCCAGCAGTATTCGGACTAGCGGGGGCTACGAGCAGTACTTC.

The CDR3 DNA sequence: TGCGCCAGCAGCCAAGTCCCAGGTCGGGGCTACACCTTC. Translating it yields CASSQVPGRGYTF. The chain employs TRBV4-1 and TRBJ1-2; D ambiguous. The germline V gene has CDR1 MGHRA and CDR2 YSYEKL. Trimming took 1 base from V and 8 from J, leaving 11 bases between them. This CDR3 region has 13 residues.

In regard to this clone: The junction shows a germline mismatch at one end, possibly a read error. The CDR3 here is CASRGGEVRHF. CDR3 sequence (DNA): TGTGCCAGCAGAGGGGGGGAGGTCCGACACTTC. V and J are TRBV6-5 and TRBJ2-5, with D possibly TRBD2 on 7 matching bases. From germline, CDR1 is MNHEY and CDR2 SVGAGI. The CDR3 contains 11 residues.

The chain has TRBV7-8 and TRBJ2-7; D is unclear. This CDR3 contains 11 residues. Germline V lookup: CDR1 SGHVS, CDR2 FQNEAQ. Trimming pared 1 base from V and 4 bases from J, leaving 2 bases between. CDR3 nucleotides: TGTGCCAGCAGCTTAGAGTACGAGCAGTACTTC. It encodes CASSLEYEQYF.

The J gene is TRBJ2-2, the V gene TRBV11-2, with D maybe TRBD1 (6 bases). From germline, CDR1 is SGHAT and CDR2 FQNNGV. Trimming pared 1 base from V and 4 bases from J, leaving 10 bases between. The CDR3 loop spans 15 amino acids. The chain's CDR3 is CASSLAQGRTGELFF. The CDR3 bases are TGTGCCAGCAGCTTAGCCCAGGGGCGCACCGGGGAGCTGTTTTTT.

V gene TRBV3-1 (or the pseudogene TRBV3-2) combines with J gene TRBJ1-2, with D possibly being TRBD1 (5 bases). CDR1 is LGHDT and CDR2 is YNNKEL in the germline V gene (reference sequence). Between the trimmed V and J ends, which lost 3 bases and 0 bases, there was a span of 8 bases. The CDR3 runs to 14 residues. The CDR3 bases are TGTGCCAGCAGCCAGCGGGGCTCTAACTATGGCTACACCTTC. It translates to CASSQRGSNYGYTF.

The J gene is TRBJ2-7, the V gene TRBV6-5; 7 bases match TRBD1. The germline V gene encodes CDR1 MNHEY and CDR2 SVGAGI. The CDR3 contains 12 residues. V was clipped by 6 bases and J by 6 bases; unmatched bases: 5. The CDR3 bases are TGTGCCAGCAGCCGACAGGGAATCGAGCAGTACTTC. Residues: CASSRQGIEQYF.

The chain couples TRBV19 to TRBJ1-1; TRBD1 is a possible D gene (5 bases). The CDR3 runs 13 residues. Looked up from germline, CDR1 is LNHDA and CDR2 is SQIVND (reference sequence). V dropped 3 bases and J dropped 4 bases, with 9 bases sitting between them. In nucleotides, the CDR3 is TGTGCCAGTAGTATCTGGGGGTCCACTGAAGCTTTCTTT. It encodes CASSIWGSTEAFF.

This clone turned up a few times. The rearrangement joins TRBV5-1 to TRBJ1-5, with D maybe TRBD1 (5 bases). Trimming shortened V by 0 bases and J by 6 bases, and 7 bases separated the two germline ends. Germline V gives CDR1 SGHRS, CDR2 YFSETQ. The CDR3 contains 13 residues. The CDR3 region is CASSLEGAQPQHF. The CDR3 DNA sequence: TGCGCCAGCAGCTTGGAAGGGGCTCAGCCCCAGCATTTT.

The genes are TRBV5-1 and TRBJ1-1; tentative D call: TRBD1 (5 bases). CDR3 length: 14 residues. The ends were cut back, 0 bases at V and 4 bases at J, with 10 bases in the middle. Germline loops: CDR1 SGHRS, CDR2 YFSETQ. This chain's CDR3 is CASSLETGGTEAFF. The CDR3 DNA is TGCGCCAGCAGCTTGGAAACAGGAGGCACTGAAGCTTTCTTT.

The chain combines TRBV6-4 with TRBJ1-3; D is unclear. Trimming removed 2 bases from V and 12 bases from J, with 8 bases in between. The CDR3 extends over 11 amino acids. Germline V CDR1 and CDR2: MRHNA, SNTAGT. The DNA for the CDR3 is TGTGCCAGCAGTGACGAGGGAATCATATATTTT. This gives the protein CASSDEGIIYF.

The chain is built from TRBV4-2 and TRBJ1-2; D remains unclear. V was shortened by 2 bases and J by 8 bases, with 12 bases between the two germline ends. The CDR3 length is 13 residues. The V gene's germline CDR1 is LGHNA and CDR2 YNFKEQ. The CDR3 protein is CASSQPTTRGYTF. The CDR3 DNA follows: TGTGCCAGCAGCCAACCCACGACCCGCGGCTACACCTTC.

V gene TRBV5-1 combines with J gene TRBJ2-1; D might be TRBD2 (7 bases). Trimming removed 2 bases at V and 7 bases at J, with 13 bases between. Germline CDR1 SGHRS, CDR2 YFSETQ. The CDR3 is 14 residues long. The DNA of the CDR3 is TGCGCCAGCAGCTTCGGGGGGCGCGCAAATGAGCAGTTCTTC. Its protein is CASSFGGRANEQFF.

This chain links TRBV4-1 with TRBJ2-3; possibly TRBD2 for D (6 bases). From germline, CDR1 is MGHRA and CDR2 YSYEKL. V was clipped by 1 base and J by 0 bases, with 23 bases between them. CDR3 length: 20 amino acids. CDR3 coding DNA: TGCGCCAGCAGCCAAGCACTACGAACCGGGACTCCCTCTAGCACAGATACGCAGTATTTT. Translating it yields CASSQALRTGTPSSTDTQYF.